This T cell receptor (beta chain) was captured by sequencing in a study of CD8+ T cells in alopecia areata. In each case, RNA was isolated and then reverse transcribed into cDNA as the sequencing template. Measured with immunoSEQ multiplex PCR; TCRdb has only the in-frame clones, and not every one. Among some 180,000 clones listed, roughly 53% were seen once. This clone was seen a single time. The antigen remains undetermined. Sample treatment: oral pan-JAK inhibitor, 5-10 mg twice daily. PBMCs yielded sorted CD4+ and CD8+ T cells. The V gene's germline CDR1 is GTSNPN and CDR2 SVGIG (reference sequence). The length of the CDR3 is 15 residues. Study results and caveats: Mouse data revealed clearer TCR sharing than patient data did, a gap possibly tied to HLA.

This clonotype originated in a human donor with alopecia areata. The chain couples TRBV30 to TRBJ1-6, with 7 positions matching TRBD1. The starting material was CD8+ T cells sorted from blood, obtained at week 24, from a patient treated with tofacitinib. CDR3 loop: CDKGASLSLNSPLHF. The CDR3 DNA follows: TGTGATAAGGGGGCCAGCCTGTCCTTAAATTCACCCCTCCACTTT.